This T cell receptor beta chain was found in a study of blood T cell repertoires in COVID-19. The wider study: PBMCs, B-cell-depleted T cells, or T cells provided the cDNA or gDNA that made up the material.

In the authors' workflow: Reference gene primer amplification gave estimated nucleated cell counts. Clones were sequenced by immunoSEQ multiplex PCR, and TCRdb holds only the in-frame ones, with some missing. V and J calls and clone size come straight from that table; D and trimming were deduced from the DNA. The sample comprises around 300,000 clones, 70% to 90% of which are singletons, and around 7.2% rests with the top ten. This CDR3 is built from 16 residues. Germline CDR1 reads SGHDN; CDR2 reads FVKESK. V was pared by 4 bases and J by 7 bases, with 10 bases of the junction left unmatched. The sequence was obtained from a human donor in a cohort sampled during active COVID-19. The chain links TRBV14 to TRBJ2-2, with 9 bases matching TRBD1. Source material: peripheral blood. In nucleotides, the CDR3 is TGTGCCAGCAGCCTGAATGGACAGGGGCCGGGCGGGGAGCTGTTTTTT. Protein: CASSLNGQGPGGELFF.